This entry concerns a single TCR beta chain. The antigen remains unidentified. Sequencing used immunoSEQ multiplex PCR; TCRdb keeps in-frame clones, though not all of them. This table holds some 10,000 clones, more than 60% found once. CDR1 and CDR2 from the germline V gene are MNHNS and SASEGT. V was clipped by 4 bases and J by 12 bases; unmatched bases: 6. The CDR3 has 13 residues. As to treatment: 15 Gy SBRT to primary tumor, nephrectomy 4 weeks later. The patient's renal cell carcinoma had clear cell pathology. These data originate in a study of radiation and T cells in renal cell carcinoma. General observations from the study: In nephrectomy-only tumors, top 100 clonotypes averaged roughly 40%, versus 54% irradiated. Irradiated tumors held more dominant CDR3 motifs than control tumors.

The input for sequencing was tumor tissue, taken from a patient whose treatment included radiotherapy and nephrectomy. The sequence was obtained from a woman between 45 and 65 years old with renal cell carcinoma. The V call is TRBV6-1, the J call TRBJ1-4; 9 bases align to TRBD1. The CDR3 DNA sequence: TGTGCCAGCAGTGTTGGACAGGGGAAGGAACTGTTTTTT. It codes for CASSVGQGKELFF.